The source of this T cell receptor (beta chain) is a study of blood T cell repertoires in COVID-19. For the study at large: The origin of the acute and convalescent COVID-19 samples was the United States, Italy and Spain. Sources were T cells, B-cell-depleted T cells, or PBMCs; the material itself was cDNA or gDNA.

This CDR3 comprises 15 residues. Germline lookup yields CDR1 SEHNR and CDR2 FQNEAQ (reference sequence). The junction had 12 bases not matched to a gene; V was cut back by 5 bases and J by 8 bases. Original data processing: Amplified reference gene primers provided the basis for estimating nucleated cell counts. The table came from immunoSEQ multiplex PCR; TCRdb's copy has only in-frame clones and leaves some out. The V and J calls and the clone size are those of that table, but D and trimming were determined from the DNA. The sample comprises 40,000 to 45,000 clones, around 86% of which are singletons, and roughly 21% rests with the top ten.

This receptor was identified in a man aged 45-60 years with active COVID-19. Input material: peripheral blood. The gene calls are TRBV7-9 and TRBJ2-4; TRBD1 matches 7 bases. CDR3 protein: CASSTSTGFGDIQYF. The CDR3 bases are TGTGCCAGCAGCACCTCGACAGGGTTTGGGGACATTCAGTACTTC.